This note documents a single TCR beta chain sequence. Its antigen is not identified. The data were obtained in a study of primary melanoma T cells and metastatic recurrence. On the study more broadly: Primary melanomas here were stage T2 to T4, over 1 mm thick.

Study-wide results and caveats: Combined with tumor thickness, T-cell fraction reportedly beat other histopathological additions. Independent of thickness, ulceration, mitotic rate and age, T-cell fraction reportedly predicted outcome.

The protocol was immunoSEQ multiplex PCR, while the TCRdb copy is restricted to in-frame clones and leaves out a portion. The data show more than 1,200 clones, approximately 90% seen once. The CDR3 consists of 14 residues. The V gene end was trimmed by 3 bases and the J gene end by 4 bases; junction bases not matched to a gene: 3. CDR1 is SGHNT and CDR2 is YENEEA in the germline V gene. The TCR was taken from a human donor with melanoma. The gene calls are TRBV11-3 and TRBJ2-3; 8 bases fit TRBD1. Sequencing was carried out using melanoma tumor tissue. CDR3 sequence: CASSLDREADTQYF. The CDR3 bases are TGTGCCAGCAGCTTGGACAGGGAGGCAGATACGCAGTATTTT.